These 13 T cell receptor beta chains were sequenced from one sample in a study of blood T cell repertoires in COVID-19. Assay used: immunoSEQ multiplex PCR; TCRdb lists only in-frame clones, some missing. The repertoire holds 280,000 or so clones, with around 90% as singletons. The source material was PBMCs or T cells enriched from blood (not recorded which). The origin of the receptors is a woman in her late teens or twenties with acute COVID-19.

This chain links TRBV30 with TRBJ1-1, with D maybe TRBD1 (5 bases). Germline-derived CDR1 and CDR2 are GTSNPN and SVGIG (reference sequence). The CDR3 extends over 12 amino acids. Between the trimmed V and J ends, which lost 5 bases and 1 base, there was a span of 8 bases. CDR3 DNA sequence: TGTGCCTGGGGGGGAGGGAACACTGAAGCTTTCTTT. Protein sequence: CAWGGGNTEAFF.

CDR3 region: CASSRDYRMGNEQFF. The CDR3 DNA follows: TGTGCCAGCTCGCGCGACTACCGCATGGGTAATGAGCAGTTCTTC. The chain employs TRBV18 and TRBJ2-1; possible D gene TRBD2, 5 bases. The CDR3 has 15 residues. V was pared by 6 bases and J by 7 bases, with 19 bases between. Germline CDR1 reads KGHSH; CDR2 reads LQKENI.

The chain employs TRBV19 and TRBJ1-1; no clear D. V was clipped by 5 bases and J by 4 bases, with 14 bases between them. Germline loops: CDR1 LNHDA, CDR2 SQIVND (reference sequence). The CDR3 has 14 amino acids. The CDR3 is CASSLGSYTTEAFF. The CDR3 DNA follows: TGTGCCAGTAGTCTCGGGAGTTATACCACTGAAGCTTTCTTT.

The chain employs TRBV18 and TRBJ1-5; 9 nucleotides agree with TRBD1. V shed 4 bases and J 6 bases; nucleotides not matched to a gene: 4. The CDR3 has 14 amino acids. CDR1 is KGHSH, CDR2 LQKENI, per germline. CDR3 loop: CASSLGQGSQPQHF. CDR3 sequence (DNA): TGTGCCAGCTCACTCGGACAGGGGAGTCAGCCCCAGCATTTT. The variable domain in full, with the rest retrieved from reference TRBV18 and TRBJ1-5, is NAGVMQNPRHLVRRRGQEARLRCSPMKGHSHVYWYRQLPEEGLKFMVYLQKENIIDESGMPKERFSAEFPKEGPSILRIQQVVRGDSAAYFCASSLGQGSQPQHFGDGTRLSIL.

The rearrangement joins TRBV29-1 to TRBJ2-5; 7 positions agree with TRBD1. The CDR3 runs 15 residues. Unmatched junction bases numbered 8, after V lost 4 bases and J lost 0 bases. Per the germline V gene, CDR1 is SQVTM and CDR2 is ANQGSEA. The CDR3 bases are TGCAGCGTTGCAAGTTTCGGACAGGACCAAGAGACCCAGTACTTC. As protein: CSVASFGQDQETQYF. The whole variable domain, filled in from reference TRBV29-1 and TRBJ2-5, reads SAVISQKPSRDICQRGTSLTIQCQVDSQVTMMFWYRQQPGQSLTLIATANQGSEATYESGFVIDKFPISRPNLTFSTLTVSNMSPEDSSIYLCSVASFGQDQETQYFGPGTRLLVL.

The V and J genes are TRBV7-9 and TRBJ1-2; 8 bases match TRBD1. The CDR3 sequence is 13 residues long. V lost 3 bases and J lost 4; bases outside the gene matches: 1. Germline lookup yields CDR1 SEHNR and CDR2 FQNEAQ (reference sequence). Written as DNA, the CDR3 is TGTGCCAGCAGCTTGGACAGGGTCTATGGCTACACCTTC. This translates into CASSLDRVYGYTF.

The chain joins TRBV24-1 to TRBJ2-1; the match to TRBD2 covers 12 bases. CDR3 length equals 18 residues. V trimming: 3 bases; J trimming: 5 bases; junction bases outside the gene matches: 10. The V gene's germline CDR1 is KGHDR and CDR2 SFDVKD. CDR3 amino acids: CATSDLQNTSGRNNEQFF. CDR3 sequence (DNA): TGTGCCACCAGTGATCTTCAAAACACTAGCGGGAGGAACAATGAGCAGTTCTTC.

V is TRBV10-3 and J is TRBJ2-7; 10 positions match TRBD1. Germline V CDR1 and CDR2: ENHRY, SYGVKD. The CDR3 consists of 13 residues. With V trimmed by 11 bases and J by 6 bases, 10 bases remained unmatched. The CDR3 DNA is TGTGCCTCGGTCCCGGGACAGGGGATCGAGCAGTACTTC. Translating it yields CASVPGQGIEQYF.

The rearrangement uses TRBV19 and TRBJ2-7, with TRBD1 as a possible D gene (6 bases). The germline V and J ends were trimmed by 5 bases and 2 bases, with 19 bases remaining between them. The CDR3 loop spans 16 amino acids. Germline lookup yields CDR1 LNHDA and CDR2 SQIVND (reference sequence). Here the CDR3 reads CASSPQTSGQPYEQYF. The CDR3 bases are TGTGCCAGTAGTCCCCAGACCTCAGGACAGCCCTACGAGCAGTACTTC.

V gene TRBV2 combines with J gene TRBJ2-3; no firm D call. The CDR3 has 12 amino acids. The V gene lost 5 bases and the J gene lost 6 bases, with 9 bases spanning the gap. CDR1 and CDR2 (germline): SNHLY, FYNNEI. CDR3 DNA sequence: TGTGCCAGCAGTCCTGGGCCGGATACGCAGTATTTT. It encodes CASSPGPDTQYF.

This clone was counted once. The DNA of the CDR3 is TGTGCCAGCAGTTTTGGGCAGAGGGTTGGATCACCCCTCCACTTT. Translating it yields CASSFGQRVGSPLHF. The V call is TRBV27, the J call TRBJ1-6; D uncertain. Per germline, CDR1 MNHEY and CDR2 SMNVEV (reference sequence). The V gene lost 3 bases and the J gene lost 10 bases, with 16 bases spanning the gap. The CDR3 extends over 15 amino acids.

The rearrangement links TRBV12-5 to TRBJ2-2; TRBD2 aligns across 8 bases. Unmatched junction bases numbered 12, after V lost 3 bases and J lost 6 bases. This CDR3 has 17 amino acids. Germline values: CDR1 LGHNT, CDR2 FRNRAP. The CDR3, as DNA: TGTGCTAGTGGTTTAGAAGGGACTAGGTTTTCCCCCGGGGAGCTGTTTTTT. Translation gives CASGLEGTRFSPGELFF.

This clone appeared a single time. DNA of the CDR3: TGTGCCAGCAGCCAAGATCTAGGGACAGCGGGTGAGCAGTTCTTC. As protein: CASSQDLGTAGEQFF. The V gene is TRBV3-1 (or the pseudogene TRBV3-2), the J gene TRBJ2-1; weak D call: TRBD1 (7 bases). Germline V lookup: CDR1 LGHDT, CDR2 YNNKEL (reference sequence). Trimming stripped 0 bases from V and 9 bases from J, with 15 bases between. The CDR3 runs to 15 residues.